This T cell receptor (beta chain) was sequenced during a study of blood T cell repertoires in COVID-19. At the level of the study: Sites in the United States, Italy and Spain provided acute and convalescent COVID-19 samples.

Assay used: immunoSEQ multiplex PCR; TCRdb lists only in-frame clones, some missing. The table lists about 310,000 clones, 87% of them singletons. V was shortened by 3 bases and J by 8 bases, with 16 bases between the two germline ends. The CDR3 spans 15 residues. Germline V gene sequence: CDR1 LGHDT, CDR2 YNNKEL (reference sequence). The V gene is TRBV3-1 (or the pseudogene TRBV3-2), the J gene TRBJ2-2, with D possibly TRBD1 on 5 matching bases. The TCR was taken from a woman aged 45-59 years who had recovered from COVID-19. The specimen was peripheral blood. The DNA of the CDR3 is TGTGCCAGCAGCCAGGGGCCGCCCAAGAATGGGGAGCTGTTTTTT. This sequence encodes CASSQGPPKNGELFF.